Below are 21 T cell receptor beta chains sequenced from a single sample in a study of T cell responses to AZD1222 COVID-19 vaccine. Using immunoSEQ multiplex PCR, the repertoire was profiled, and TCRdb retains in-frame clones only, with some absent. In the table there are around 130,000 clones, approximately 94% of which are singletons. Sequences were derived from peripheral blood, sampled on day 0 of AZD1222 vaccination. The receptors derive from an adult in good health.

J is TRBJ2-1 and V is TRBV5-1; 7 bases match TRBD1. Germline V gives CDR1 SGHRS, CDR2 YFSETQ. V gave up 4 bases and J gave up 2 bases; unmatched junction bases: 9. CDR3 length equals 16 residues. The CDR3 bases are TGCGCCAGCAGCCCACCGCCTGGGACAGCCTACAATGAGCAGTTCTTC. It translates to CASSPPPGTAYNEQFF.

The CDR3 loop is CASSSGLAEGIYEQYF. CDR3 in DNA: TGTGCCAGCAGTTCCGGCCTAGCCGAAGGGATCTACGAGCAGTACTTC. The J gene is TRBJ2-7, the V gene TRBV28, with a possible D match to TRBD2 (5 bases). The V gene lost 4 bases and the J gene lost 3 bases, with 19 bases spanning the gap. CDR3 length: 16 residues. Per the germline V gene, CDR1 is MDHEN and CDR2 is SYDVKM.

The genes are TRBV9 and TRBJ2-1; 15 nucleotides line up with TRBD2. The CDR3 runs 17 residues. CDR1 is SGDLS, CDR2 YYNGEE, per germline. The trim removed 3 bases at V and 4 bases at J, leaving 5 bases unmatched. The DNA of the CDR3 is TGTGCCAGCAGCGACGGACTAGCGGGGGGGAGGTACAATGAGCAGTTCTTC. It encodes CASSDGLAGGRYNEQFF.

The chain carries TRBV7-9 and TRBJ1-1; 7 bases map to TRBD1. Germline CDR1 is SEHNR and CDR2 is FQNEAQ (reference sequence). Trimming removed 3 bases from V and 5 bases from J; junction bases left unmatched: 3. This CDR3 spans 13 amino acids. CDR3 amino acids: CASSFQGGTEAFF. CDR3 nucleotides: TGTGCCAGCAGCTTTCAGGGGGGTACTGAAGCTTTCTTT. The full variable domain, completed using reference TRBV7-9 and TRBJ1-1, is DTGVSQNPRHKITKRGQNVTFRCDPISEHNRLYWYRQTLGQGPEFLTYFQNEAQLEKSRLLSDRFSAERPKGSFSTLEIQRTEQGDSAMYLCASSFQGGTEAFFGQGTRLTVV.

In regard to this clone: Other nucleotide sequences in the sample specify the same CDR3. The V gene is TRBV3-1 (or the pseudogene TRBV3-2), the J gene TRBJ1-5; D gene uncertain. Germline-derived CDR1 and CDR2 are LGHDT and YNNKEL (reference sequence). V lost 1 base and J lost 2, with 0 bases in between. The CDR3 spans 12 residues. Here the CDR3 DNA reads TGTGCCAGCAGCCAAGGCAATCAGCCCCAGCATTTT. Its protein product is CASSQGNQPQHF.

The chain is built from TRBV6-1 and TRBJ2-7; D not certain. Germline CDR1 is MNHNS and CDR2 is SASEGT. Trimming stripped 2 bases from V and 0 bases from J, with 8 bases between. This CDR3 spans 14 amino acids. The CDR3 loop reads CASSEQASSYEQYF. The CDR3 nucleotides are TGTGCCAGCAGTGAACAGGCGAGCTCCTACGAGCAGTACTTC.

The chain couples TRBV7-8 to TRBJ1-6, with a tentative D call TRBD1 (5 bases). V lost 5 bases and J 5 bases, leaving 19 bases between the germline ends. This CDR3 region has 17 residues. Germline V CDR1 and CDR2: SGHVS, FQNEAQ. CDR3 amino acids: CASSVPGSAGHNSPLHF. The CDR3 nucleotides are TGTGCCAGCAGCGTCCCGGGGAGCGCGGGACATAATTCACCCCTCCACTTT.

The rearrangement links TRBV30 to TRBJ2-7; 10 bases match TRBD1. Losses at the gene ends were 2 bases for V and 0 bases for J; bases not matched to a gene: 7. The CDR3 runs to 16 residues. The V gene's germline CDR1 is GTSNPN and CDR2 SVGIG (reference sequence). The CDR3 here is CAWSIPGQGSSYEQYF. CDR3 bases: TGTGCCTGGAGTATACCGGGACAGGGGAGCTCCTACGAGCAGTACTTC.

The rearrangement joins TRBV9 to TRBJ2-1; 9 nucleotides line up with TRBD2. The length of the CDR3 is 16 residues. CDR1 is SGDLS and CDR2 is YYNGEE in the germline V gene. V lost 0 bases and J lost 5; bases outside the gene matches: 6. The CDR3 DNA follows: TGTGCCAGCAGCGTAGAGGCGGGAGGGCCGAACAATGAGCAGTTCTTC. It codes for CASSVEAGGPNNEQFF.

This clone showed up just once. This rearrangement joins TRBV28 to TRBJ2-4, with 9 bases identical to TRBD1. This CDR3 is 15 amino acids long. From germline, CDR1 is MDHEN and CDR2 SYDVKM. V shed 6 bases, J shed 7 bases, and the junction held 10 bases outside the gene matches. DNA of the CDR3: TGTGCCAGCAGCCGGCGACAGGGGGAGAGCAACATTCAGTACTTC. Encoded protein: CASSRRQGESNIQYF.

The chain recombines TRBV28 with TRBJ2-1, with a possible D match to TRBD2 (6 bases). CDR3 size: 18 residues. Trimming took off 1 base at V and 2 bases at J, with 18 bases between the two ends. CDR1 and CDR2 (germline): MDHEN, SYDVKM. The CDR3 nucleotides read TGTGCCAGCAGTTTATCGCCTAGCGAAGCGGAGACCTACAATGAGCAGTTCTTC. Residues: CASSLSPSEAETYNEQFF.

The V call is TRBV25-1, the J call TRBJ2-2, with D perhaps TRBD1 or TRBD2 (6 bases each). Trimming stripped 7 bases from V and 5 bases from J, with 17 bases between. Germline V gene sequence: CDR1 MGHDK, CDR2 SYGVNS. The CDR3 consists of 15 residues. This CDR3 is CASKGFTGATGELFF. The CDR3 DNA reads as TGTGCCAGCAAAGGTTTTACGGGGGCTACCGGGGAGCTGTTTTTT.

This chain uses TRBV5-8 with TRBJ2-1, with TRBD2 matching 13 bases. This CDR3 is built from 17 residues. Germline CDR1 reads SGHTS; CDR2 reads YDEGEE. The V segment lost 4 bases and the J segment 8 bases; nucleotides outside the gene matches: 12. DNA for the CDR3: TGTGCCAGCAGCCGTACCCGACTAGCGGGAGGCTTCGATGAGCAGTTCTTC. The encoded protein is CASSRTRLAGGFDEQFF. The entire variable domain, with the rest obtained from reference TRBV5-8 and TRBJ2-1, is as follows: EAGVTQSPTHLIKTRGQQATLRCSPISGHTSVYWYQQALGLGLQFLLWYDEGEERNRGNFPPRFSGRQFPNYSSELNVNALELEDSALYLCASSRTRLAGGFDEQFFGPGTRLTVL.

CDR3 sequence reads: CASSQWAGYEQYF. The DNA of the CDR3 is TGCGCCAGCAGCCAATGGGCCGGGTACGAGCAGTACTTC. The gene calls are TRBV4-3 and TRBJ2-7; unclear D gene. Trimming took off 2 bases at V and 4 bases at J, with 9 bases between the two ends. The CDR3 runs 13 residues. Germline values: CDR1 LGHNA, CDR2 YSLEER.

The chain is built from TRBV6-5 and TRBJ1-6, with 9 bases fitting TRBD1. The V gene end was trimmed by 6 bases and the J gene end by 7 bases; junction bases not matched to a gene: 7. This CDR3 spans 15 amino acids. Germline-derived CDR1 and CDR2 are MNHEY and SVGAGI. CDR3 DNA sequence: TGTGCCAGCAGGACGGACAGGGGAGGAAATTCACCCCTCCACTTT. This translates into CASRTDRGGNSPLHF.

This chain uses TRBV9 with TRBJ2-7, with 10 positions matching TRBD2. Germline CDR1 is SGDLS and CDR2 is YYNGEE. This CDR3 is built from 15 residues. V was pared by 0 bases and J by 2 bases, with 2 bases of the junction left unmatched. This chain's CDR3 is CASSVGTSGPYEQYF. CDR3 in DNA: TGTGCCAGCAGCGTAGGGACTAGCGGCCCCTACGAGCAGTACTTC. The full variable domain, rest sourced from reference TRBV9 and TRBJ2-7, is DSGVTQTPKHLITATGQRVTLRCSPRSGDLSVYWYQQSLDQGLQFLIQYYNGEERAKGNILERFSAQQFPDLHSELNLSSLELGDSALYFCASSVGTSGPYEQYFGPGTRLTVT.

The V gene is TRBV11-2, the J gene TRBJ2-7, with D uncertain. The CDR3 is 10 amino acids. Trimming cost V 3 bases and J 7 bases, with 4 bases left between them. CDR1 and CDR2 from the germline V gene are SGHAT and FQNNGV. The CDR3 is CASSLGEQYF. The DNA for the CDR3 is TGTGCCAGCAGCTTGGGAGAGCAGTACTTC.

The chain combines TRBV6-5 with TRBJ2-2; maybe TRBD2 (6 bases). The CDR3 has 15 amino acids. V lost 7 bases and J 2 bases, leaving 14 bases between the germline ends. Germline CDR1 and CDR2: MNHEY and SVGAGI. The CDR3 DNA reads TGTGCCAGCATCAAGAGCGGGCGCAACACCGGGGAGCTGTTTTTT. Protein product: CASIKSGRNTGELFF.

The chain has TRBV11-2 and TRBJ2-1; 10 bases agree with TRBD2. J lost 13 bases, V lost 3 bases, and 12 bases had no gene match. The CDR3 has 15 residues. The V gene's germline CDR1 is SGHAT and CDR2 FQNNGV. Here the CDR3 reads CASSFFLPSGSQQFF. The CDR3 DNA follows: TGTGCCAGCAGCTTCTTTTTGCCTAGCGGGAGCCAACAGTTCTTC.

The chain combines TRBV2 with TRBJ2-2, with D possibly being TRBD2 (6 bases). This CDR3 has 14 residues. Germline V CDR1 and CDR2: SNHLY, FYNNEI. V was cut by 8 bases and J by 5 bases, with 15 bases left in between. CDR3 nucleotides: TGTGCCAGCGGAGCGGGCCAAGGAACCGGGGAGCTGTTTTTT. Its translation is CASGAGQGTGELFF.

The gene calls are TRBV6-5 and TRBJ2-6, with 7 bases lining up with TRBD2. The germline V gene encodes CDR1 MNHEY and CDR2 SVGAGI. This CDR3 has 15 amino acids. V was pared by 5 bases and J by 6 bases, with 7 bases of the junction left unmatched. CDR3 nucleotides: TGTGCCAGCAGTCCGGGGGGAAGTGCGGCCAACGTCCTGACTTTC. Translating gives CASSPGGSAANVLTF.